This is a list of T cell receptor beta chains from one sample in a study of monozygotic twins with inflammatory bowel disease. TCRdb re-called the 5' RACE reads, yielding one record per CDR3 amino acid sequence without DNA. The listing contains nearly 450,000 distinct CDR3 sequences. Sequencing was performed on blood. Source of these receptors: a human donor with ulcerative colitis or Crohn's disease, or a healthy co-twin of an affected twin (not recorded which). Each CDR3 is given with its conserved first and last residue.

TRBJ1-3 | TRBV12-3/TRBV12-4 | 11 | CAAREGNTIYF
TRBJ2-1 | TRBV7-9 | 16 | CASSTSLAEGYNEQFF
TRBJ2-2 | TRBV30 | 16 | CAWISMGHRRSGELFF
TRBJ2-1 | TRBV7-8 | 15 | CASSLRGEQGNEQFF
TRBJ1-5 | TRBV19 | 15 | CASSIVQASNQPQHF
TRBJ2-4 | TRBV5-1 | 15 | CASSLAGTGGDIQYF
TRBJ2-3 | TRBV5-1 | 13 | CASSLRGGDTQYF
TRBJ2-1 | TRBV20-1 | 13 | CSARDRVSAEKFF
TRBJ1-2 | TRBV19 | 14 | CASSIGDVGDGYTF
TRBJ1-1 | TRBV20-1 | 15 | CSAPLIGRLNTEAFF
TRBJ2-7 | TRBV12-3/TRBV12-4 | 15 | CASSPFNPQAPEQYF
TRBJ2-3 | TRBV11-2 | 16 | CASSLDRGPYTDTQYF
TRBJ2-7 | TRBV6-2/TRBV6-3 | 13 | CASTSDRGYEQYF
TRBJ1-6 | TRBV12-3/TRBV12-4 | 13 | CASSSAGSSPLHF
TRBJ2-7 | TRBV3-1 | 11 | CASSQAYRQYF
TRBJ2-1 | TRBV12-5 | 14 | CASGLRLEYNEQFF
TRBJ2-1 | TRBV12-3/TRBV12-4 | 14 | CASNTGHGGNEQFF
TRBJ1-6 | TRBV9 | 15 | CASSKSQGANSPLHF
TRBJ2-3 | TRBV6-2/TRBV6-3 | 17 | CASSLGLAIRAADTQYF
TRBJ2-5 | TRBV28 | 14 | CASSLGTSDETQYF
TRBJ1-5 | TRBV19 | 16 | CASSILGGSFNQPQHF
TRBJ2-2 | TRBV9 | 12 | CASSVGVRELFF
TRBJ1-5 | TRBV18 | 14 | CASSWERGKQPQHF
TRBJ2-2 | TRBV24-1 | 16 | CATSDLPGVGTGELFF
TRBJ1-1 | TRBV6-1 | 14 | CASIDRGLNTEAFF
TRBJ2-3 | TRBV20-1 | 14 | CSAREAGGPHTQYF
TRBJ1-2 | TRBV20-1 | 13 | CSANTGQGDGYTF
TRBJ2-1 | TRBV3-1 | 17 | CASSQDGTSITHNEQFF
TRBJ1-5 | TRBV29-1 | 14 | CSVSGTGGNQPQHF
TRBJ1-6 | TRBV5-1 | 15 | CASSDRTAENSPLHF
TRBJ1-1 | TRBV6-1 | 15 | CASKSTGRIYTEAFF
TRBJ1-1 | TRBV29-1 | 12 | CSAGGGATEAFF
TRBJ2-1 | TRBV29-1 | 14 | CSVRGGSGGNEQFF
TRBJ2-1 | TRBV10-3 | 14 | CATSLREGWDEQFF
TRBJ1-1 | TRBV5-1 | 15 | CASSLDVTPGAEAFF
TRBJ2-7 | TRBV20-1 | 13 | CSAREGTGHEQYF
TRBJ1-5 | TRBV12-3/TRBV12-4 | 18 | CASSSRGDRRYSNQPQHF
TRBJ2-1 | TRBV5-5 | 13 | CASSLTSGHEQFF
TRBJ1-5 | TRBV15 | 15 | CATSRDGRGDQPQHF
TRBJ2-5 | TRBV27 | 14 | CASSLFSGQGTQYF
TRBJ2-7 | TRBV28 | 13 | CASSLREGYEQYF
TRBJ2-1 | TRBV10-3 | 14 | CAITPGLGGNEQFF
TRBJ2-1 | TRBV20-1 | 15 | CSASRPGPTTNEQFF
TRBJ2-1 | TRBV6-5 | 16 | CASSYSHRQIYNEQFF
TRBJ2-2 | TRBV7-3 | 15 | CASSIAGASTGELFF
TRBJ2-7 | TRBV7-2 | 14 | CASSFLPKTYEQYF
TRBJ2-5 | TRBV27 | 11 | CASSFFGTQYF
TRBJ1-1 | TRBV6-1 | 15 | CASSTRDRGSTEAFF
TRBJ2-1 | TRBV7-2 | 16 | CASSKQVGTNYNEQFF
TRBJ2-2 | TRBV20-1 | 12 | CAPQLNTGELFF
TRBJ2-1 | TRBV6-1 | 14 | CASSLGPARNEQFF
TRBJ2-1 | TRBV4-2 | 16 | CASSQERDFQNNEQFF
TRBJ2-1 | TRBV28 | 16 | CASSLLQGGGYNEQFF